This T cell receptor (beta chain) was captured by sequencing in a study of T-cell memory formation after mild COVID-19 (dated by TCRdb to 2020 to 2022). For context, the study as a whole: TCR sequence clusters from the two donors were found to be largely donor specific. In a couple of donors, T-cell clones that expanded and contracted after mild COVID-19 were tracked by sequencing TCRalpha and TCRbeta repertoires over time. Two young, previously healthy adult volunteers, one female and one male, were included in the cohort.

In regard to this clonotype: The target of this receptor is not known. There are no base qualities to consult, and no much larger clone falls within one base.

These reads were obtained on an Illumina NovaSeq 6000. TCRalpha and TCRbeta cDNA libraries were constructed by 5'RACE with constant-segment primers, with sample barcodes and unique molecular identifiers being introduced. RNA was extracted from every sample with Trizol reagent. Library amplification was performed in two PCR steps, and a second sample barcode and Illumina TruSeq adapters were introduced in the second step. The libraries were sequenced on an Illumina NovaSeq using 2 x 150 bp paired-end reads. The source study handled its data this way. Reads were demultiplexed and collapsed into UMI-guided consensus sequences with migec v1.2.7. Using mixcr v2.1.11, UMI consensuses were aligned to TRA and TRB V and J templates and then assembled into clonotypes. A clonotype was counted as expanded or contracted only if both edgeR and NoisET called the change significant, with noise models trained on biological replicates. For edgeR calls, a false discovery rate-adjusted p below 0.01 and a log2 fold-change threshold of 1 were applied. As an exploratory analysis of dynamics, max-normalized trajectories of the 1000 most abundant clonotypes were examined with PCA combined with hierarchical clustering. The CD4 or CD8 phenotype of responding clones was assigned using the separately sequenced CD4+ and CD8+ repertoires. The public reads were reanalyzed by TCRdb: fastp trimming at Q25, MiXCR alignment, in-frame beta chains only. Rows are unified per CDR3 protein, each entry keeping the most common DNA and genes. The V and J calls and clone size come from TCRdb's table, not from the authors' own analysis. The sample includes approximately 350,000 distinct CDR3 sequences, with around 30% observed a single time. About 14% of the sample is in the top ten clones.

General study outcomes and caveats: Some responding clones were detected in pre-infection memory, suggesting pre-existing cross-reactive memory T cells joined the SARS-CoV-2 response. The study included only a couple of mild cases, and larger cohorts that include severe cases with pre-infection samples were judged to be necessary. Balanced CD4/CD8 phenotypes were observed for clones contracting from day 15 to 85, whereas a bias towards CD4+ was observed for a second wave of clones expanding from day 15 to 37. Whether the second-wave clones peaking on day 37 were SARS-CoV-2 specific was not confirmed. Contracting CD4+ clones were located mainly in the CM and EM memory subsets, whereas CD8+ clones were found to be enriched in EMRA.

Ficoll-Paque density gradient centrifugation was used to isolate PBMCs. The sequence was collected from an adult woman who had mild COVID-19 (a few samples of this study predate the infection). The sample titles of this study are shuffled in the database, so cell type and time point are left out; the donor was told from shared clones. The sample was PBMCs or a T cell subset sorted from them (not recorded which).

The DNA reads as follows: TGTGCCAGCAGTCGTGGGCCTCCCAGGGGCGATGAGCAGTTCTTC. The encoded protein is CASSRGPPRGDEQFF. The receptor chain draws on TRBV12-3 or TRBV12-4 and TRBJ2-1, with TRBD1 tentatively as D gene (6 bases match). The CDR3 has 15 amino acids, counting the end cysteine and phenylalanine. Here the CDR3 DNA is all that survives: 45 bases in frame from base 1. The V end loses 5 bases and the J end loses 8 bases, and a stretch of 19 bases separates them.